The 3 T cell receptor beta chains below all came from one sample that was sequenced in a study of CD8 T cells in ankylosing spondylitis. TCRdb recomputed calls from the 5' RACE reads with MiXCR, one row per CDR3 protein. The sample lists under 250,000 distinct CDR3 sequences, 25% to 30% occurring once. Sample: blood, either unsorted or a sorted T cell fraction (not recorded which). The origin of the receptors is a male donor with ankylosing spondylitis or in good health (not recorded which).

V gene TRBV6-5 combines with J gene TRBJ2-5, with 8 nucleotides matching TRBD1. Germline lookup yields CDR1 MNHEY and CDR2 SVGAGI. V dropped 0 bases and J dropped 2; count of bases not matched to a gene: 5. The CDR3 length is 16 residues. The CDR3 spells CASSYSSRGQQETQYF. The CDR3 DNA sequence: TGTGCCAGCAGTTACTCGAGCAGGGGGCAGCAAGAGACCCAGTACTTC.

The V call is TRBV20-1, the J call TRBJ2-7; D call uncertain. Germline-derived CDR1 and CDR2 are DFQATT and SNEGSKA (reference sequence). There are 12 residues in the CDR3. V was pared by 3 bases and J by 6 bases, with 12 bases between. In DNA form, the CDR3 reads TGCAGTGCTAGTGGTCTAGTCTCCGAGCAGTACTTC. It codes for CSASGLVSEQYF.

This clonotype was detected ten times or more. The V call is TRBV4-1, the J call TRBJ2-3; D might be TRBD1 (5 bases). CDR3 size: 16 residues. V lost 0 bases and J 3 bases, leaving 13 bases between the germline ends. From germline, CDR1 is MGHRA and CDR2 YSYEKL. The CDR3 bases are TGCGCCAGCAGCCAAGAGGGGCCTCAAAGAACAGATACGCAGTATTTT. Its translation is CASSQEGPQRTDTQYF.